Below are 20 T cell receptor beta chains sequenced from a single sample in a study of cytomegalovirus exposure and HLA in healthy donors. The PCR was carried out with 60 Vbeta primers and 13 Jbeta primers. The table came from immunoSEQ multiplex PCR; TCRdb's copy has only in-frame clones and leaves some out. This sample carries more than 150,000 clones, over 70% of them seen once, and the ten largest clones take 1.5%. The sequenced sample consisted of PBMCs. The receptors shown here come from a woman aged 18 to 35 in good health and CMV-seronegative.

This chain connects TRBV7-3 to TRBJ2-1; 15 bases are shared with TRBD2. V gave up 5 bases and J gave up 10 bases; unmatched junction bases: 12. The CDR3 is 17 residues long. Germline values: CDR1 SGHTA, CDR2 FQGTGA. CDR3 loop: CASSLGLAGGRVREQFF. Written as DNA, the CDR3 is TGTGCCAGCAGCCTGGGACTAGCGGGGGGCCGGGTGAGGGAGCAGTTCTTC.

The V gene is TRBV21-1, the J gene TRBJ2-1; the DNA was not used to check the table's D call, TRBD2. TRBV21-1 is labeled a pseudogene. This CDR3 region has 14 residues. The CDR3 DNA reads TGTGCCAGCAGCAAATCGCGGGGGCGCGATGAGCAGTTCTTC. It is translated as CASSKSRGRDEQFF.

The chain carries TRBV7-2 and TRBJ1-5; D call uncertain. Trimming stripped 2 bases from V and 3 bases from J, with 17 bases between. There are 17 residues in the CDR3. Germline assignment: CDR1 SGHTA and CDR2 FQGNSA. The chain's CDR3 is CASSLSPSRFFNQPQHF. The CDR3 bases are TGTGCCAGCAGCTTAAGCCCAAGCAGGTTCTTCAATCAGCCCCAGCATTTT.

V usage is TRBV2 and J usage is TRBJ2-3; 8 bases map to TRBD1. The CDR3 is 14 amino acids. Germline CDR1 is SNHLY and CDR2 is FYNNEI. The ends lost 6 bases at V and 4 bases at J; junction bases unmatched: 6. This chain's CDR3 is CASSRTGTADTQYF. The CDR3 region has the DNA TGTGCCAGCAGCCGGACAGGGACGGCAGATACGCAGTATTTT.

The chain is built from TRBV11-2 and TRBJ1-2, with D hard to call. CDR1 is SGHAT, CDR2 FQNNGV, per germline. With 1 base removed from V and 4 bases from J, the gap between germline ends came to 7 bases. CDR3 size: 13 residues. The CDR3 region has the DNA TGTGCCAGCAGCTTAGGCAGATCCTATGGCTACACCTTC. The encoded protein is CASSLGRSYGYTF.

The gene calls are TRBV10-3 and TRBJ2-5; 10 bases are shared with TRBD1. In germline, CDR1 is ENHRY, CDR2 SYGVKD. J was trimmed by 5 bases and V by 6 bases; bases with no gene match: 3. The CDR3 is made up of 13 amino acids. The CDR3 DNA sequence: TGTGCCATCAGGACGACAGGGGGCGAGACCCAGTACTTC. As protein: CAIRTTGGETQYF.

The chain combines TRBV6-1 with TRBJ1-2; 7 nucleotides line up with TRBD1. This CDR3 comprises 12 residues. Germline V gene lookup returns CDR1 MNHNS and CDR2 SASEGT. The V gene end was trimmed by 6 bases and the J gene end by 8 bases; junction bases not matched to a gene: 6. The CDR3 bases are TGTGCCAGCAGGTTTAAAGGGGGCGGCTACACCTTC. As protein: CASRFKGGGYTF.

The genes are TRBV6-1 and TRBJ2-1, with 14 bases identical to TRBD2. This CDR3 comprises 15 residues. The V segment lost 8 bases and the J segment 8 bases; nucleotides outside the gene matches: 8. Germline assignment: CDR1 MNHNS and CDR2 SASEGT. Here the CDR3 DNA reads TGTGCCAGCCGGTATGGACTAGCGGGGGGATATGAGCAGTTCTTC. It codes for CASRYGLAGGYEQFF.

V and J are TRBV4-2 and TRBJ2-7, with D possibly matching TRBD2 (6 bases). V shed 4 bases and J shed 5 bases, with 21 bases lying between them. This CDR3 region has 16 residues. Germline assignment: CDR1 LGHNA and CDR2 YNFKEQ. As DNA, the CDR3 is TGTGCCAGCAGCCTCCAAGGAGGGGACCGGGGGAACGAGCAGTACTTC. Protein sequence: CASSLQGGDRGNEQYF.

The rearrangement joins TRBV19 to TRBJ1-1, with 7 bases that match TRBD1. Trimming took 6 bases from V and 6 from J; bases not matched to a gene: 7. The CDR3 sequence is 13 residues long. Germline CDR1 and CDR2: LNHDA and SQIVND (reference sequence). This CDR3 reads CASRTDRVAEAFF. The CDR3 DNA follows: TGTGCCAGTAGAACAGACAGGGTGGCTGAAGCTTTCTTT.

V is TRBV30 and J is TRBJ1-3, with TRBD1 as a possible D gene (5 bases). Germline CDR1 is GTSNPN and CDR2 is SVGIG (reference sequence). The CDR3 has 13 residues. V lost 3 bases and J 9 bases, leaving 15 bases between the germline ends. Here the CDR3 reads CAWRIAGVGTIYF. As DNA, the CDR3 is TGTGCCTGGAGAATTGCGGGGGTCGGCACCATATATTTT.

This clone was recorded a few times. The chain links TRBV5-4 to TRBJ1-2; perhaps TRBD1 as D (5 bases). This CDR3 comprises 14 residues. The germline V gene has CDR1 SGHNT and CDR2 YYREEE (reference sequence). V was pared by 1 base and J by 8 bases, with 15 bases between. CDR3 residues: CASSLLLEQDGYTF. The CDR3 DNA reads TGTGCCAGCAGCTTGTTGTTGGAACAGGACGGCTACACCTTC.

The chain recombines TRBV28 with TRBJ2-7, with TRBD1 matching 7 bases. The V gene's germline CDR1 is MDHEN and CDR2 SYDVKM. This CDR3 is 13 amino acids long. V shed 1 base, J shed 5 bases, and the junction held 2 bases outside the gene matches. The CDR3 region is CASSLLQGNEQYF. In nucleotides, the CDR3 is TGTGCCAGCAGTTTATTACAGGGGAACGAGCAGTACTTC.

V gene TRBV25-1 combines with J gene TRBJ1-2; maybe TRBD1 (6 bases). Per germline, CDR1 MGHDK and CDR2 SYGVNS. V lost 5 bases and J 7 bases, leaving 17 bases between the germline ends. The CDR3 is 14 amino acids. This CDR3 reads CASSLGQGRRGYTF. DNA for the CDR3: TGTGCCAGCAGTCTGGGGCAGGGGAGACGTGGCTACACCTTC.

This chain connects TRBV28 to TRBJ1-5, with D perhaps TRBD1 (6 bases). V dropped 2 bases and J dropped 8 bases, with 13 bases sitting between them. Germline V gene lookup returns CDR1 MDHEN and CDR2 SYDVKM. CDR3 length: 14 residues. CDR3 coding DNA: TGTGCCAGCAGTTTAATGGGGGCCATAAAGCCCCAGCATTTT. Protein product: CASSLMGAIKPQHF.

The chain links TRBV7-2 to TRBJ2-5; 11 bases match TRBD2. With 5 bases clipped from V and 7 bases from J, the junction kept 12 bases outside the gene matches. The CDR3 covers 16 residues. Germline loops: CDR1 SGHTA, CDR2 FQGNSA. CDR3 DNA: TGTGCCAGCAGCCTGCGGACTAGCGGGCTATCCCCGACCCAGTACTTC. Its translation: CASSLRTSGLSPTQYF.

J is TRBJ1-5 and V is TRBV19; D unresolved. This CDR3 contains 12 residues. CDR1 and CDR2 from the germline V gene are LNHDA and SQIVND (reference sequence). V was clipped by 7 bases and J by 4 bases, with 8 bases between them. In DNA form, the CDR3 reads TGTGCCAGTAACCCGGGGAATCAGCCCCAGCATTTT. Amino acids: CASNPGNQPQHF.

The J gene is TRBJ1-1, the V gene TRBV2, with no clear D. The CDR3 is made up of 12 amino acids. Trimming took off 6 bases at V and 7 bases at J, with 12 bases between the two ends. Germline V gene data show CDR1 as SNHLY and CDR2 as FYNNEI. The chain's CDR3 is CASRTTTVEAFF. The DNA of the CDR3 is TGTGCCAGCAGGACCACCACAGTTGAAGCTTTCTTT.

J is TRBJ1-2 and V is TRBV5-1; D uncertain. Germline V CDR1 and CDR2: SGHRS, YFSETQ. This CDR3 contains 12 residues. V lost 4 bases and J 0 bases, leaving 4 bases between the germline ends. CDR3 in amino acids: CASSLTNYGYTF. The CDR3 DNA follows: TGCGCCAGCAGCCTAACTAACTATGGCTACACCTTC.

With respect to this clone: Sequence at one end of the junction differs from germline and may be a read error. The chain has TRBV5-4 and TRBJ2-2; TRBD1 agrees at 7 bases. CDR1 and CDR2 (germline): SGHNT, YYREEE (reference sequence). The CDR3 sequence is 14 residues long. CDR3 protein: CASSQQGNPGELFF. DNA for the CDR3: TGTGCCAGCAGCCAACAGGGGAACCCCGGGGAGCTGTTTTTT. Complete variable domain (other parts from reference TRBV5-4 and TRBJ2-2): ETGVTQSPTHLIKTRGQQVTLRCSSQSGHNTVSWYQQALGQGPQFIFQYYREEENGRGNFPPRFSGLQFPNYSSELNVNALELDDSALYLCASSQQGNPGELFFGEGSRLTVL.